These T cell receptor beta chains were read from a single sample in a study of T cell changes during pregnancy in multiple sclerosis. Sequenced by immunoSEQ multiplex PCR; TCRdb stores in-frame clones only, minus some. There are roughly 40,000 clones in the sample; more than 85% occur only once, and roughly 7.7% lies in the top ten. The sequenced sample was CD8+ T cells from peripheral blood mononuclear cells, obtained before pregnancy. These receptors were obtained from a female donor with multiple sclerosis, enrolled in a pregnancy study. Both conserved end residues are part of each CDR3. Each record gives: D gene, V gene, clone size, J gene, CDR3 protein, CDR3 DNA. D genes are given only for firm matches. Clone sizes are given selectively: once, few, many, or a class where the clone is expanded.

>NA|TRBV19|few|TRBJ1-1
CASMRRENTEAFF
TGTGCCAGTATGCGGCGGGAGAACACTGAAGCTTTCTTT
>NA|TRBV19|NA|TRBJ2-1
CASSPQTLSSYNEQFF
TGTGCCAGTAGTCCCCAGACTCTGAGCTCCTACAATGAGCAGTTCTTC
>TRBD2|TRBV6-4|NA|TRBJ2-3
CASSATSGSTDTQYF
TGTGCCAGCAGTGCGACTAGCGGGAGCACAGATACGCAGTATTTT
>NA|TRBV27|NA|TRBJ2-6
CASSSSNVLTF
TGTGCCAGCAGTTCTTCCAACGTCCTGACTTTC
>TRBD2|TRBV30|NA|TRBJ2-2
CAWMAGGGELFF
TGTGCCTGGATGGCGGGGGGCGGGGAGCTGTTTTTT
>NA|TRBV9|NA|TRBJ2-1
CASSVGLEQFF
TGTGCCAGCAGCGTAGGGCTTGAGCAGTTCTTC
>NA|TRBV6-5|NA|TRBJ1-2
CASSYQGSYGYTF
TGTGCCAGCAGTTACCAGGGGAGCTATGGCTACACCTTC
>TRBD1|TRBV5-6|NA|TRBJ2-7
CATSSVTGGREQYF
TGTGCCACCTCGAGTGTGACAGGGGGCAGGGAGCAGTACTTC
>TRBD1|TRBV19|NA|TRBJ1-5
CASSITGTGEDQPQHF
TGTGCCAGTAGTATAACTGGGACAGGGGAGGATCAGCCCCAGCATTTT
>NA|TRBV6-1|NA|TRBJ1-6
CASSATGGEGSPLHF
TGTGCCAGCAGTGCTACGGGGGGCGAAGGTTCACCCCTCCACTTT
>NA|TRBV5-8|NA|TRBJ2-5
CASRRRDHQETQYF
TGTGCCAGCCGCAGGCGGGACCACCAAGAGACCCAGTACTTC
>NA|TRBV5-5|NA|TRBJ1-3
CASSLGYSSGNTIYF
TGTGCCAGCAGCTTGGGATATAGCTCTGGAAACACCATATATTTT
>TRBD1|TRBV28|NA|TRBJ2-5
CASSPRGQSQETQYF
TGTGCCAGCAGTCCGAGGGGGCAGTCCCAAGAGACCCAGTACTTC
>NA|TRBV19|NA|TRBJ2-7
CASSAGAPYEQYF
TGTGCCAGTAGTGCCGGAGCCCCATACGAGCAGTACTTC
>TRBD2|TRBV9|NA|TRBJ2-7
CASSGSGSSYEQYF
TGTGCCAGCAGCGGTAGCGGGAGCTCCTACGAGCAGTACTTC
>NA|TRBV27|NA|TRBJ1-1
CAGSTVREDTEAFF
TGTGCCGGCAGTACTGTGAGGGAGGACACTGAAGCTTTCTTT
>TRBD1|TRBV29-1|NA|TRBJ2-7
CSVARWGQGGYEQYF
TGCAGCGTTGCCCGATGGGGACAGGGGGGCTACGAGCAGTACTTC
>NA|TRBV18|NA|TRBJ2-6
CASSPEISSPWANVLTF
TGTGCCAGCTCACCGGAGATCTCTTCCCCCTGGGCCAACGTCCTGACTTTC
>NA|TRBV19|NA|TRBJ2-7
CASSTELLSVQYF
TGTGCCAGTAGTACAGAACTTCTTTCTGTGCAGTACTTC
>TRBD1|TRBV7-9|NA|TRBJ1-5
CASSFYGTGNQPQHF
TGTGCCAGCAGCTTTTATGGGACAGGGAATCAGCCCCAGCATTTT
>NA|TRBV29-1|NA|TRBJ1-1
CSVEVTNTNRAFF
TGCAGCGTTGAAGTTACCAACACAAATCGAGCTTTCTTT
>TRBD2|TRBV15|NA|TRBJ2-1
CATSSAGTSGNEQFF
TGTGCCACCAGCAGTGCCGGGACTAGCGGTAATGAGCAGTTCTTC